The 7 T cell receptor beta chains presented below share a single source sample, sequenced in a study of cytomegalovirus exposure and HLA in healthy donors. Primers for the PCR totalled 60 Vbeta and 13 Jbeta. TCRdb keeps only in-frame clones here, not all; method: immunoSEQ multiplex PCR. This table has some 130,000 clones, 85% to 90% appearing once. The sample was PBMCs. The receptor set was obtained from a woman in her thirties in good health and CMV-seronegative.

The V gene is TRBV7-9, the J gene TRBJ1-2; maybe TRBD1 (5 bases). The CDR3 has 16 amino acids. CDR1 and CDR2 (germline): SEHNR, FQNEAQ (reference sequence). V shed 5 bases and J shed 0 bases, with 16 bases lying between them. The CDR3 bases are TGTGCCAGCAGCCCCACCTCGACAGCTTCTAACTATGGCTACACCTTC. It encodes CASSPTSTASNYGYTF.

CDR3 region: CASTDSSGSDPYNEQFF. CDR3 coding DNA: TGTGCCAGCACCGACTCTAGCGGGAGTGACCCCTACAATGAGCAGTTCTTC. The chain joins TRBV6-4 to TRBJ2-1; 10 nucleotides align to TRBD2. Germline V gene lookup returns CDR1 MRHNA and CDR2 SNTAGT. The CDR3 totals 17 residues. V lost 7 bases and J lost 2; bases outside the gene matches: 11.

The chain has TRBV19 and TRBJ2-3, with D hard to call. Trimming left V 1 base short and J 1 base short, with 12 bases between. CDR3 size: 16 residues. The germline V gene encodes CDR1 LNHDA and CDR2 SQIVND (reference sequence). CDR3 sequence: CASSIGPDLGTDTQYF. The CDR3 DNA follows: TGTGCCAGTAGTATAGGTCCAGACTTGGGCACAGATACGCAGTATTTT.

CDR3 DNA: TGTGCCAGCAGCTTGGACGTAAGCGGGATCTACGAGCAGTACTTC. Residues: CASSLDVSGIYEQYF. The chain joins TRBV5-5 to TRBJ2-7, with 7 bases matching TRBD2. Germline V gives CDR1 SGHKS, CDR2 YYEKEE (reference sequence). V was pared by 0 bases and J by 3 bases, with 6 bases of the junction left unmatched. This CDR3 has 15 residues. Filled out from reference TRBV5-5 and TRBJ2-7, the complete variable domain reads DAGVTQSPTHLIKTRGQQVTLRCSPISGHKSVSWYQQVLGQGPQFIFQYYEKEERGRGNFPDRFSARQFPNYSSELNVNALLLGDSALYLCASSLDVSGIYEQYFGPGTRLTVT.

The CDR3 DNA reads TGTGCCAGCAGCTTAGGTCTCTTAAGTTCCCGGGTTGAGCAGTTCTTC. Translating it yields CASSLGLLSSRVEQFF. The V and J genes are TRBV7-6 and TRBJ2-1; D remains unclear. Germline CDR1 is SGHVS and CDR2 is FNYEAQ. The CDR3 spans 16 residues. Trimming shortened V by 1 base and J by 9 bases, and 19 bases separated the two germline ends.

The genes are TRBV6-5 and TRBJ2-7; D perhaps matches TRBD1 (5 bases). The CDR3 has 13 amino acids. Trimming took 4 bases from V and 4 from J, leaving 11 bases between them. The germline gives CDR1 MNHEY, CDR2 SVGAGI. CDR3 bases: TGTGCCAGCAGTTCCCCAAAGGGGTACGAGCAGTACTTC. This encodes CASSSPKGYEQYF.

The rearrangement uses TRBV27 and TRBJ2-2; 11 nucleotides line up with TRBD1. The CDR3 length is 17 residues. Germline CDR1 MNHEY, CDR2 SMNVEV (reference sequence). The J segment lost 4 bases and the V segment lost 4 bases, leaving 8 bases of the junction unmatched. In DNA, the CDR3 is TGTGCCAGCAGTTACCCGGTCGGACAGGGGGCCACCGGGGAGCTGTTTTTT. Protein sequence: CASSYPVGQGATGELFF.